This TCR beta chain was captured by sequencing in a study of control samples from healthy donors and cancer patients. This clone has a single count. This table comes from immunoSEQ multiplex PCR, and its TCRdb copy is limited to in-frame clones, with some not included. The sample lists tens of thousands of clones, approximately 88% occurring once. Per germline, CDR1 SGHAT and CDR2 FQNNGV. Trimming cost V 5 bases and J 7 bases; bases outside gene matches: 13. This CDR3 is 17 amino acids long. J is TRBJ2-1 and V is TRBV11-2; 11 bases are a match to TRBD2. Sample: blood. The sequence was collected from a man aged 45-65 years in good health. The chain's CDR3 is CASSPLAGGPVQNEQFF. Here the CDR3 DNA reads TGTGCCAGCAGCCCTTTAGCGGGAGGGCCAGTGCAGAATGAGCAGTTCTTC.